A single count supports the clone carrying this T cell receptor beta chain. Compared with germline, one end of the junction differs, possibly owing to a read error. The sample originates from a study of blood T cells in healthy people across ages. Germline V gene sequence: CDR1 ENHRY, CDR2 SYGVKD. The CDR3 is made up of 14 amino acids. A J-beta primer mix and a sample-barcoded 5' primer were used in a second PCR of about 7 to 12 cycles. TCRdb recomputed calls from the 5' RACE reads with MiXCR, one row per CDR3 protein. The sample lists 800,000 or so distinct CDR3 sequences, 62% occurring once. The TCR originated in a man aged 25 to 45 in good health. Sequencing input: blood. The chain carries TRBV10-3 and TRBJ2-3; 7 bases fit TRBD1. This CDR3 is CTISGQVPPDTQYF. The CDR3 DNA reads TGTACCATCAGTGGACAGGTTCCGCCAGATACGCAGTATTTT.